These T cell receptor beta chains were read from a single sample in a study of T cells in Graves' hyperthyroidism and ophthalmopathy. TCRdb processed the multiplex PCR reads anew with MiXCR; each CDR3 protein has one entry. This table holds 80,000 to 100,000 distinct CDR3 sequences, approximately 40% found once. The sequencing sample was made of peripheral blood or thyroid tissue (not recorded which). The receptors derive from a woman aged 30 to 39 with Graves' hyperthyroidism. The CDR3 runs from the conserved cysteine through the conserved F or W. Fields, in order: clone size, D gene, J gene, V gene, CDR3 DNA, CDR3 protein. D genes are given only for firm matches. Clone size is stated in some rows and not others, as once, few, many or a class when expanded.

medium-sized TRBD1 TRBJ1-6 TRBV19 TGTGCCAGTAGTCCCGGGACAGGGGAACTGTCACCCCTCCACTTT CASSPGTGELSPLHF
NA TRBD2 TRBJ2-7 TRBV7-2 TGTGCCAGCAGGACTCCTAGCGGGACACGCGAGCAGTACTTC CASRTPSGTREQYF
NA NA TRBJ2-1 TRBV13 TGTGCCAGCAGCTTAGCGGGACGGGCCTACAATGAGCAGTTCTTC CASSLAGRAYNEQFF
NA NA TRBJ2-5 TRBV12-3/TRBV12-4 TGTGCCAGCAGTTGGCAGGGCGGGAATCAGTACTTC CASSWQGGNQYF
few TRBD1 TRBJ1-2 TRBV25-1 TGTGCCAGCAGTGTTGGGACAGGCTATGGCTACACCTTC CASSVGTGYGYTF
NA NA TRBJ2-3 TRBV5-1 TGCGCCAGCAGCTTGGAATATTGGGGTGGTACGCAGTATTTT CASSLEYWGGTQYF
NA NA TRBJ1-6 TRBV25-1 TGTGTCAGTCTTTCCAGGGGAATTAATTCACCCCTCCACTTT CVSLSRGINSPLHF
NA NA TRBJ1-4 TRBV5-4 TGTGCCAGCAGCCTCGCTGGGGTGGCAGGGAGTGAAAAACCGTTCTTT CASSLAGVAGSEKPFF
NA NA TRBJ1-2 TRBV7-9 TGTGCCAGCAGCTTAAGGAGCGGGCGGCAAAACTATGGCTACACCTTC CASSLRSGRQNYGYTF
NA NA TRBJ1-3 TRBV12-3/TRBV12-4 TGTGCCAGCAGCAAGATTGCGGGGGGCAGAGGAAACGCCATATATTTT CASSKIAGGRGNAIYF
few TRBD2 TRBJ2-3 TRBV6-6 TGTGCCAGCAGTTACCTAGCGGAGTCAAGCACAGATACGCAGTATTTT CASSYLAESSTDTQYF
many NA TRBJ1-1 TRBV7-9 TGTGCCAGCAGCTTAGGTTTCTCCGGCGTGGCTTTCTTT CASSLGFSGVAFF
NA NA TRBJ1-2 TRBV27 TGTGCCAGCAGTTTTAGGTTCGGGGACTATGGCTACACCTTC CASSFRFGDYGYTF
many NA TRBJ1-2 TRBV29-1 TGCAGCGTTGAAGTCCTCACCGGTGGCTACACCTTC CSVEVLTGGYTF
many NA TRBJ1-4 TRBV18 TGTGCCAGCTCACCCAGCGGTGAAAAACTGTTTTTT CASSPSGEKLFF
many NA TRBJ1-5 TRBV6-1 TGTGCCAGCAGTGATGGAGGTGATCAGCCCCAGCATTTT CASSDGGDQPQHF
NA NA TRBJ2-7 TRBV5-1 TGTGCCAGCAGCTTACATCCAGGGGACTCCTACGAGCAGTACTTC CASSLHPGDSYEQYF
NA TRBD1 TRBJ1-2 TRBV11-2 TGTGCCAGCAGCTTAGTCAGCGGGACAGGGGGGAACTATGGCTACACCTTC CASSLVSGTGGNYGYTF
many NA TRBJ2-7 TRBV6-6 TGTGCCAGCAGCCCCAGAAACAGGGACTCCTACGAGCAGTACTTC CASSPRNRDSYEQYF
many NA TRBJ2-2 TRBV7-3 TGTGCCAGCAGCTTAAGGGATAGCGGGGAGCTGTTTTTT CASSLRDSGELFF
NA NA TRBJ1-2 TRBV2 TGTGCCAGCGGGGCAGCTAGCTATGGCTACACCTTC CASGAASYGYTF
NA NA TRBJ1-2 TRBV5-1 TGCGCCAGCAGCTTGGATTCGGTGGACTATGGCTACGCCTTT CASSLDSVDYGYAF
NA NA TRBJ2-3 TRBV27 TGTGCCAGCAGCCATAAGGATACGCAGTATTTT CASSHKDTQYF
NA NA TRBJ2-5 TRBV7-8 TGTGCCAGCAGCTTAGAAGGTGGGCCCCAGTACTTC CASSLEGGPQYF
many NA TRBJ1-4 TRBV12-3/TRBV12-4 TGTGCCAGCAGCAACAGGGCAACTAATGAAAAACTGTTTTTT CASSNRATNEKLFF
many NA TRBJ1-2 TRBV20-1 TGCAGTGCTGACCACGGTTTGTTTCTGGGGGCGCCTAAGGGCTACACCTTC CSADHGLFLGAPKGYTF
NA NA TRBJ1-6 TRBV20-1 TGCAGTGTCACGGGCAGGGCGGGGGGTAATTCACCCCTCCACTTT CSVTGRAGGNSPLHF
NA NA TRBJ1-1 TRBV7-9 TGTGCCAGCAGCCCGGAGGGGCTGAACACTGAAGCTTTCTTT CASSPEGLNTEAFF
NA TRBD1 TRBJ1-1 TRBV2 TGTGCCAGCAGCAGGGGGACAGCTGGAAGCTATGAAGCTTTCTTT CASSRGTAGSYEAFF
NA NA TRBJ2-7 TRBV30 TGTGCCTGGAGCCGGGACACAGTCACCTACGAGCAGTACTTC CAWSRDTVTYEQYF
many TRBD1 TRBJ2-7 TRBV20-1 TGCAGTGCTACCCGGGACAGGGGGTACGAGCAGTACTTC CSATRDRGYEQYF
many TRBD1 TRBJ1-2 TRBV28 TGTGCCAGCAGTTTTTTCCCAGGGGGCGGTGGCTACACCTTC CASSFFPGGGGYTF
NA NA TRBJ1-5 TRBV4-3 TGCGCCAGCAGCCAAGTAAGGCTGCGGGCTGGTAATCAGCCCCAGCATTTT CASSQVRLRAGNQPQHF
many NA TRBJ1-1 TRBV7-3 TGTGCCAGCAGCTTAACTGGGCAGGGGCTAGGGGACACTGAAGCTTTCTTT CASSLTGQGLGDTEAFF
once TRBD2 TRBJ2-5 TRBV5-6 TGTGCCAGCAGCCCGGGACTAGCGGGATGGGGAGAGACCCAGTGCTTC CASSPGLAGWGETQCF
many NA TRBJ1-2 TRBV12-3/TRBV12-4 TGTGCCAGCAGTTTATGGGCCAGGAGTGGCTACACCTTC CASSLWARSGYTF
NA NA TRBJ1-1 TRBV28 TGTGCCAGCGGTCAAGATACAGGGCCCAACACTGAAGCTTTCTTT CASGQDTGPNTEAFF
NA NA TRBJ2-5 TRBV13 TGTGCCAGCAGCCCACAGGAGGGGGCCCAGTACTTC CASSPQEGAQYF
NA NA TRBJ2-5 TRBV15 TGTGCCACCAGCAGTCGGGACCGAGAGACCCAGTACTTC CATSSRDRETQYF
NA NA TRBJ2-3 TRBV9 TGTGCCAGCAGCGTAGTAGCTGGGAATCTGGATACGCAGTATTTT CASSVVAGNLDTQYF
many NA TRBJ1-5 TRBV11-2 TGTGCCAGCAGCTTAGATTGGGGGAGACCCCAGCATTTT CASSLDWGRPQHF
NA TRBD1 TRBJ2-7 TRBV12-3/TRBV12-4 TGTGCCGGCAGCGACGGGACAGGGTTCTACGAGCAGTACTTC CAGSDGTGFYEQYF
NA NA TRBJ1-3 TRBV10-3 TGTGCCATCAGTTCCGAGACTAGCACCATATATTTT CAISSETSTIYF
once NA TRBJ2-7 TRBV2 TGTGCCAGCACTCCCGGCGGGACCCCCTACGAGCAGTACTTC CASTPGGTPYEQYF
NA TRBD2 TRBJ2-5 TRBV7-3 TGTGCCAGCAGTAGCGGGCTAGCAGAGACCCAGTACTTC CASSSGLAETQYF
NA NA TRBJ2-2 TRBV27 TGTGCCAGCAGTTTACGACGGAACACCGGGGAGCTGTTTTTT CASSLRRNTGELFF
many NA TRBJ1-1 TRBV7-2 TGTGCCAGCAGCCCGTCAGGGTGGGGGGAAGCTTTCTTT CASSPSGWGEAFF
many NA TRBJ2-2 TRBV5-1 TGCGCCAGCAGCTTGATCGCAGGGGCAGGGGAGCTGTTTTTT CASSLIAGAGELFF